This TCR beta chain was identified in a study of blood T cell repertoires in COVID-19. The CDR3 spans 16 residues. The trim removed 4 bases at V and 2 bases at J, leaving 9 bases unmatched. Germline loops: CDR1 SGHDT, CDR2 YYEEEE. TCRdb's copy holds only in-frame clones and misses some; the assay was immunoSEQ multiplex PCR. This table has under 100,000 clones, approximately 80% appearing once. This receptor was obtained from a woman aged 70-85 years with active or convalescent COVID-19. Sequenced: peripheral blood. J is TRBJ2-3 and V is TRBV5-6, with TRBD1 identical over 8 bases. As DNA, the CDR3 is TGTGCCAGCAGCATGTCCCGGGACAGGCACACAGATACGCAGTATTTT. As protein: CASSMSRDRHTDTQYF. Full variable domain (missing parts from reference TRBV5-6 and TRBJ2-3): DAGVTQSPTHLIKTRGQQVTLRCSPKSGHDTVSWYQQALGQGPQFIFQYYEEEERQRGNFPDRFSGHQFPNYSSELNVNALLLGDSALYLCASSMSRDRHTDTQYFGPGTRLTVL.